This T cell receptor (beta chain) was observed in a study of shared clonotypes between healthy human individuals. Study-wide findings and caveats: In four donors, about 5% of naive CD4 clonotypes appeared in common.

TCRdb's copy holds only in-frame clones and misses some; the assay was immunoSEQ multiplex PCR. The sample contains millions of clones, roughly 94% of which appear only once. Notes on this clone: Its specificity is unknown.

The length of the CDR3 is 14 residues. Germline CDR1 reads SEHNR; CDR2 reads FQNEAQ (reference sequence). The germline V and J ends were trimmed by 5 bases and 8 bases, with 16 bases remaining between them. Positively selected for CCR7, the CD45RO-negative cells used as naive CD8 cells excluded terminally differentiated effector memory CD45RA+ cells. Every donor was a Caucasian adult from Nashville, Tennessee. The chain carries TRBV7-9 and TRBJ2-1, with D uncertain. Sequencing was carried out using naive CD8+ T cells sorted from blood. This receptor was identified in a man aged 18 to 30 in good health. CDR3 DNA: TGTGCCAGCAGCCCGAAAGGCCCCGCCGATGAGCAGTTCTTC. Protein: CASSPKGPADEQFF.